Here is one T cell receptor beta chain with its context. The data originate from a study of blood T cell repertoires in COVID-19. The wider study: There were acute and convalescent COVID-19 samples, and they came from the United States, Italy and Spain.

Looked up from germline, CDR1 is MNHEY and CDR2 is SVGEGT. The CDR3 runs to 19 residues. V gave up 6 bases and J gave up 5 bases, with 30 bases separating them. Repertoires were generated with immunoSEQ multiplex PCR, while TCRdb's copy carries only in-frame clones and drops some. The sample lists approximately 81,000 clones; around nine tenths were seen once. This rearrangement joins TRBV6-2 or TRBV6-3 to TRBJ2-3; D might be TRBD2 (7 bases). The specimen sequenced was PBMCs or T cells enriched from blood (not recorded which). This sequence was found in a woman aged 45-65 years with acute COVID-19. The CDR3, as DNA: TGTGCCAGCAGCCCGGGGGGCTGGACGGGAGGCTTCCGCGGAGATACGCAGTATTTT. Its translation: CASSPGGWTGGFRGDTQYF.